These T cell receptor beta chains were read from a single sample in a study of control samples from healthy donors and cancer patients. Measured with immunoSEQ multiplex PCR; TCRdb has only the in-frame clones, and not every one. The table has around 52,000 clones, approximately 90% seen once. Specimen: PBMCs. These receptors were obtained from a man in his thirties or forties with colorectal cancer. Each CDR3 is given with its conserved first and last residue. Each record gives: D gene, J gene, clone size, V gene, CDR3 length, CDR3 protein, CDR3 DNA. A D gene is named only where the DNA matches it firmly. Only part of the rows carry a size: once, few, many, or a class if the clone is expanded.

>.|TRBJ2-2|.|TRBV14|14
CASSEGRYTGELFF
TGTGCCAGCAGCGAGGGAAGGTATACCGGGGAGCTGTTTTTT
>.|TRBJ2-3|.|TRBV30|12
CASRQDTDTQYF
TGTGCTTCCAGACAGGACACAGATACGCAGTATTTT
>TRBD1|TRBJ2-7|.|TRBV7-9|16
CASSSTGVEGFYEQYF
TGTGCCAGCAGCTCAACAGGGGTGGAAGGCTTCTACGAGCAGTACTTC
>TRBD2|TRBJ2-3|.|TRBV9|15
CASSVTSGGSDTQYF
TGTGCCAGCAGCGTCACTAGCGGGGGGTCAGATACGCAGTATTTT
>.|TRBJ2-1|.|TRBV6-1|12
CASSDRNNEQFF
TGTGCCAGCAGTGATCGGAACAATGAGCAGTTCTTC
>TRBD1|TRBJ1-1|.|TRBV19|14
CASSIRQGGTEAFF
TGTGCCAGTAGTATTAGGCAGGGGGGCACTGAAGCTTTCTTT
>.|TRBJ2-2|.|TRBV11-3|16
CASSLGGGANTGELFF
TGTGCCAGCAGCTTAGGGGGGGGCGCGAACACCGGGGAGCTGTTTTTT
>.|TRBJ1-1|.|TRBV4-1|12
CASSRRLGEAFF
TGCGCCAGCAGCCGAAGGTTGGGTGAAGCTTTCTTT
>TRBD1|TRBJ2-7|.|TRBV7-9|14
CASSLTGESYEQYF
TGTGCCAGCAGCTTAACAGGGGAGTCCTACGAGCAGTACTTC
>TRBD2|TRBJ2-3|few|TRBV6-5|15
CASIQSSGGADTQYF
TGTGCCAGCATTCAATCTAGCGGGGGGGCAGATACGCAGTATTTT
>.|TRBJ1-5|few|TRBV27|11
CASRQGQPQHF
TGTGCCAGCAGACAGGGTCAGCCCCAGCATTTT
>TRBD1|TRBJ1-6|once|TRBV19|14
CASSNDPGQGSLHF
TGTGCCAGTAGTAACGACCCGGGACAGGGTTCCCTCCACTTT
>.|TRBJ1-1|.|TRBV21-1|17
CASSNRDRGRGNTEAFF
TGTGCCAGCAGCAACCGAGACAGGGGGCGTGGGAACACTGAAGCTTTCTTT
>TRBD2|TRBJ2-7|.|TRBV5-6|15
CASSYTAGASVEQYF
TGTGCCAGCAGCTATACAGCGGGGGCCTCGGTCGAGCAGTACTTC
>TRBD2|TRBJ2-2|.|TRBV6-1|16
CASSEAPGGGTGELFF
TGTGCCAGCAGTGAAGCGCCGGGAGGCGGCACCGGGGAGCTGTTTTTT
>.|TRBJ1-3|.|TRBV15|15
CATSRDPLPGNTIYF
TGTGCCACCAGCAGAGATCCTCTCCCTGGAAACACCATATATTTT
>.|TRBJ1-2|.|TRBV10-3|14
CATTPSGESYGYTF
TGTGCCACTACCCCGTCAGGGGAATCCTATGGCTACACCTTC
>.|TRBJ2-5|few|TRBV7-8|14
CASSLVGGSETQYF
TGTGCCAGCAGCTTAGTAGGGGGTAGTGAGACCCAGTACTTC
>.|TRBJ2-2|.|TRBV5-4|15
CASSLSRVGTGELFF
TGTGCCAGCAGCTTGTCCAGGGTAGGGACCGGGGAGCTGTTTTTT
>TRBD1|TRBJ2-1|few|TRBV11-3|15
CASSLNRGDYNEQFF
TGTGCCAGCAGCTTGAACAGGGGGGACTACAATGAGCAGTTCTTC
>.|TRBJ1-2|.|TRBV9|15
CASSVDRFDANGYTF
TGTGCCAGCAGCGTAGACCGTTTTGACGCGAATGGCTACACCTTC
>.|TRBJ2-2|.|TRBV11-2|16
CASSPARTTGTGELFF
TGTGCCAGCAGTCCCGCGAGGACAACAGGGACCGGGGAGCTGTTTTTT
>.|TRBJ2-2|.|TRBV6-2/TRBV6-3|15
CASSPSRGLPGELFF
TGTGCCAGCAGCCCGAGTCGGGGGTTACCCGGGGAGCTGTTTTTT
>TRBD2|TRBJ2-3|once|TRBV9|15
CASSASSGRTDTQYF
TGTGCCAGCAGCGCGTCTAGCGGCCGCACAGATACGCAGTATTTT
>.|TRBJ1-6|once|TRBV7-8|18
CASSVRSFRNSYNSPLHF
TGTGCCAGCAGCGTGAGGTCCTTTCGGAACTCCTATAATTCACCCCTCCACTTT
>TRBD2|TRBJ2-3|.|TRBV4-3|13
CASSHPPGLPIYF
TGCGCCAGCAGCCACCCACCGGGACTACCTATTTATTTT
>.|TRBJ2-3|.|TRBV18|16
CASSPWAGLSTDTQYF
TGTGCCAGCTCACCGTGGGCAGGATTAAGCACAGATACGCAGTATTTT
>.|TRBJ2-7|.|TRBV5-4|14
CASSLAGNGNEQYF
TGTGCCAGCAGCTTGGCAGGGAATGGTAACGAGCAGTACTTC
>.|TRBJ2-2|.|TRBV5-4|14
CASSSRDSTGELFF
TGTGCCAGCAGTTCCCGGGACTCCACCGGGGAGCTGTTTTTT
>TRBD2|TRBJ2-3|.|TRBV6-5|13
CASTLAGTDTQYF
TGTGCCAGCACCCTAGCGGGCACAGATACGCAGTATTTT
>TRBD2|TRBJ2-2|.|TRBV27|17
CASSFIRASGLGGELFF
TGTGCCAGCAGTTTTATCCGGGCTAGCGGCCTGGGGGGGGAGCTGTTTTTT
>TRBD1|TRBJ1-5|.|TRBV10-3|14
CAISRTGAGQPQHF
TGTGCCATCAGTCGGACAGGGGCGGGTCAGCCCCAGCATTTT
>.|TRBJ1-1|.|TRBV19|13
CASSMEGNTEAFF
TGTGCCAGTAGTATGGAAGGGAACACTGAAGCTTTCTTT
>.|TRBJ2-7|.|TRBV7-2|14
CASRQPGPNNEQYF
TGTGCCAGCAGACAACCGGGACCCAATAACGAGCAGTACTTC
>.|TRBJ1-1|.|TRBV9|16
CASSPPGPQGGTEAFF
TGTGCCAGCAGCCCCCCAGGTCCTCAAGGCGGGACTGAAGCTTTCTTT
>.|TRBJ1-2|.|TRBV7-2|13
CASSLHRNYGYTF
TGTGCCAGCAGCTTACACCGAAACTATGGCTACACCTTC
>TRBD1|TRBJ1-2|.|TRBV5-1|13
CASSLQGADGYTF
TGCGCCAGCAGCCTCCAGGGGGCGGATGGCTACACCTTC
>.|TRBJ1-2|.|TRBV19|13
CASSMSWGYGYTF
TGTGCCAGTAGTATGTCGTGGGGATATGGCTACACCTTC
>.|TRBJ2-2|once|TRBV7-8|15
CASRGGSWRTGELFF
TGTGCCAGCCGAGGAGGGTCGTGGAGGACCGGGGAGCTGTTTTTT
>.|TRBJ2-7|few|TRBV19|13
CASSIVPHSEQYF
TGTGCCAGTAGTATAGTGCCCCACTCCGAGCAGTACTTC
>.|TRBJ2-3|.|TRBV7-9|16
CASSLGQITSTDTQYF
TGTGCCAGCAGCTTAGGACAGATCACTAGCACAGATACGCAGTATTTT
>.|TRBJ1-2|.|TRBV28|15
CASSLGWGENYGYTF
TGTGCCAGCAGTTTAGGGTGGGGCGAGAACTATGGCTACACCTTC
>TRBD1|TRBJ2-1|.|TRBV5-1|13
CASSLLQGDEQFF
TGCGCCAGCAGCTTACTACAGGGGGACGAGCAGTTCTTC
>.|TRBJ2-1|.|TRBV19|13
CASRGGAKNEQFF
TGTGCCAGTAGGGGGGGGGCCAAGAATGAGCAGTTCTTC
>.|TRBJ2-2|.|TRBV24-1|14
CATSDLGYTGELFF
TGTGCCACCAGTGATTTAGGATACACCGGGGAGCTGTTTTTT
>TRBD2|TRBJ2-1|.|TRBV9|15
CASSVVSGAYNEQFF
TGTGCCAGCAGCGTAGTTAGCGGGGCCTACAATGAGCAGTTCTTC
>.|TRBJ1-1|.|TRBV20-1|15
CSASETGSGNTEAFF
TGCAGTGCTAGTGAAACCGGGTCCGGGAACACTGAAGCTTTCTTT
>TRBD1|TRBJ2-3|.|TRBV5-6|17
CASSLFARDRATDTQYF
TGTGCCAGCAGCTTGTTTGCGAGGGACAGGGCCACAGATACGCAGTATTTT
>TRBD2|TRBJ2-1|once|TRBV9|17
CASSVASGLAGRNEQFF
TGTGCCAGCAGCGTAGCTTCGGGACTAGCGGGCCGAAATGAGCAGTTCTTC
>.|TRBJ1-2|.|TRBV4-1|15
CASSQDLGSVYGYTF
TGCGCCAGCAGCCAAGATCTTGGGTCGGTGTATGGCTACACCTTC
>TRBD1|TRBJ1-2|.|TRBV10-2|13
CASSESGGRSYTF
TGCGCCAGCAGTGAGTCAGGGGGCCGAAGCTACACCTTC
>TRBD2|TRBJ2-3|.|TRBV6-2/TRBV6-3|17
CASSYGAGGSFGTTQYF
TGTGCCAGCAGTTACGGGGCGGGGGGCTCGTTCGGAACAACGCAGTATTTT
>TRBD2|TRBJ2-3|.|TRBV5-1|16
CASRRTSGGVADTQYF
TGCGCCAGCAGGCGCACTAGCGGGGGGGTGGCAGATACGCAGTATTTT